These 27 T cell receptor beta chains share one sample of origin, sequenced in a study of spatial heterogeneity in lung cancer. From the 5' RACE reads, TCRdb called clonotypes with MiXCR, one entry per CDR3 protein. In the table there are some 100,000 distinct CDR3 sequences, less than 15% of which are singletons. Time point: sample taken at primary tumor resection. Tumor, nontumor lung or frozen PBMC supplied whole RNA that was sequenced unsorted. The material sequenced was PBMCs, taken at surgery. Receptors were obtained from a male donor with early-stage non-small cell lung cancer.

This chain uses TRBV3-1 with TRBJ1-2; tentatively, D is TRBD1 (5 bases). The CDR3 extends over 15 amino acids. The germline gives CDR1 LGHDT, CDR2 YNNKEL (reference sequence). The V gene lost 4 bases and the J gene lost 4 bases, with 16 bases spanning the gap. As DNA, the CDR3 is TGTGCCAGCAGCCGGAACCAACAGGATACCTATGGCTACACCTTC. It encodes CASSRNQQDTYGYTF.

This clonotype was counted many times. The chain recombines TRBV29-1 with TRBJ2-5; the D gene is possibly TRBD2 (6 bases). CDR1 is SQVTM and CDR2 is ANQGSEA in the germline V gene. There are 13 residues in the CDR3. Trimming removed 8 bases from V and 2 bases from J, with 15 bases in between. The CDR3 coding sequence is TGCAGCCCGCCAAACGGGAGACAAGAGACCCAGTACTTC. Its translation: CSPPNGRQETQYF.

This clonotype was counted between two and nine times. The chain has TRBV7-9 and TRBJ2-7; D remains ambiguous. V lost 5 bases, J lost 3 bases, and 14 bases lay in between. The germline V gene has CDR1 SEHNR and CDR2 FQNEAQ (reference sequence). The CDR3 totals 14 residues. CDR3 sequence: CASSPKTNNYEQYF. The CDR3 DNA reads TGTGCCAGCAGCCCGAAGACGAATAACTACGAGCAGTACTTC.

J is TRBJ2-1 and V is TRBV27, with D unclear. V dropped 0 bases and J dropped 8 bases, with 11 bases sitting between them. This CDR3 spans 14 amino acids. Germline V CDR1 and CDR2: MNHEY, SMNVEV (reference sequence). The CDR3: CASSLSIVSDEQFF. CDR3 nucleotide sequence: TGTGCCAGCAGTTTATCGATCGTCAGCGATGAGCAGTTCTTC.

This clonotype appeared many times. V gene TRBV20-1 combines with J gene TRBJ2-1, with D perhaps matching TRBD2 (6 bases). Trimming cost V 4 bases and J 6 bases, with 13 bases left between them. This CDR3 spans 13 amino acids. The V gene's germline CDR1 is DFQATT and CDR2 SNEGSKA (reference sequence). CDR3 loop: CSAIRLARNEQFF. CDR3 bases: TGCAGTGCTATACGTCTAGCGCGCAATGAGCAGTTCTTC.

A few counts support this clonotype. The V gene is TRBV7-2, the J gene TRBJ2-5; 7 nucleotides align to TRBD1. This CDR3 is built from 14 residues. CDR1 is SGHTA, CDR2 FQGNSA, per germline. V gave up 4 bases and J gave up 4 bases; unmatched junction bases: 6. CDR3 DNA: TGTGCCAGCAGCTCGGACAGGTCATCAGAGACCCAGTACTTC. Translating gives CASSSDRSSETQYF.

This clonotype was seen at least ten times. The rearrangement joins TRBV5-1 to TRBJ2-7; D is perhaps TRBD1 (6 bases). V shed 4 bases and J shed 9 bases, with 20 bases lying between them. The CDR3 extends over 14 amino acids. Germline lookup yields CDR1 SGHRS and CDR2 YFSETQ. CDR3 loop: CASSEGRPQQGQYF. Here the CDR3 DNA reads TGCGCCAGCAGCGAGGGACGACCGCAACAGGGGCAGTACTTC.

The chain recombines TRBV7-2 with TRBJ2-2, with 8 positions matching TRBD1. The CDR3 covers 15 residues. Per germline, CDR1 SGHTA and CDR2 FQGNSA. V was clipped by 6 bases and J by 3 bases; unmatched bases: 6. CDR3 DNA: TGTGCCAGCAGACAGAAGACAGGGGACACCGGGGAGCTGTTTTTT. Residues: CASRQKTGDTGELFF.

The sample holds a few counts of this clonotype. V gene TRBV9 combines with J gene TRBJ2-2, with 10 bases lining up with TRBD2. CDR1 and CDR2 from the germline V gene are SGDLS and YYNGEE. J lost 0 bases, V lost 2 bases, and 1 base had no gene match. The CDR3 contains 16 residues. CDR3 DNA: TGTGCCAGCAGCGTTGGACTAGCGGCGAACACCGGGGAGCTGTTTTTT. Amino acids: CASSVGLAANTGELFF.

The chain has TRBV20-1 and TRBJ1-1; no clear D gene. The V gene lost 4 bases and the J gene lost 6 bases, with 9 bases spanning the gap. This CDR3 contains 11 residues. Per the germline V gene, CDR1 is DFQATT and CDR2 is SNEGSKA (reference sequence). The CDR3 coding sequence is TGCAGTGCTATCCTATACGCTGAAGCTTTCTTT. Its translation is CSAILYAEAFF.

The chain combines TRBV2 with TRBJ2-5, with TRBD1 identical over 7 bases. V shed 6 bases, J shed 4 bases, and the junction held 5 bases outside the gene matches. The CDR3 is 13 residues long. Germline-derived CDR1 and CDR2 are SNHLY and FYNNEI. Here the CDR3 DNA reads TGTGCCAGCAGGGCGACAGGGATAGAGACCCAGTACTTC. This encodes CASRATGIETQYF.

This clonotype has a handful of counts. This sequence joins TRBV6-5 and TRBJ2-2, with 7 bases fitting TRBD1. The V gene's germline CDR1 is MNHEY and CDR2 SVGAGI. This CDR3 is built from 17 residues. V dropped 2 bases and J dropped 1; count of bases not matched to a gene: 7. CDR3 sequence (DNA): TGTGCCAGCAGTTACACAAGGACAGGTCAGAACACCGGGGAGCTGTTTTTT. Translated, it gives CASSYTRTGQNTGELFF.

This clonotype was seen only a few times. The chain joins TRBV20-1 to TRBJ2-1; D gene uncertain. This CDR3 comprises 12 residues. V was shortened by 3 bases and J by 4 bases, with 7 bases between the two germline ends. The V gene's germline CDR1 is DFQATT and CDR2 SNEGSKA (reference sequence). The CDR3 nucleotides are TGCAGTGCTAGTCTACCTTACAATGAGCAGTTCTTC. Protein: CSASLPYNEQFF.

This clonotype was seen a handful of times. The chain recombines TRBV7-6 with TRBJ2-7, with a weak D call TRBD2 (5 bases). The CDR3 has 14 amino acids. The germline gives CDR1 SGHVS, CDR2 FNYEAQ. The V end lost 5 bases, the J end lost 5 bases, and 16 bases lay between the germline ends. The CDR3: CASSANVGSHEQYF. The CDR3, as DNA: TGTGCCAGCAGCGCGAACGTTGGGAGCCACGAGCAGTACTTC.

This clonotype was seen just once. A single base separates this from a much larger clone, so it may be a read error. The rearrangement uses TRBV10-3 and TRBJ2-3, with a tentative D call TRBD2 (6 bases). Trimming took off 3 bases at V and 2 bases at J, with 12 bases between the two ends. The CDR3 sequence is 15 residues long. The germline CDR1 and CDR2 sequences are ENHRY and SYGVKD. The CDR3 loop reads CAISEGTPATDTQYF. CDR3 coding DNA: TGTGCCATCAGTGAAGGGACTCCCGCCACAGATACGCAGTATTTT.

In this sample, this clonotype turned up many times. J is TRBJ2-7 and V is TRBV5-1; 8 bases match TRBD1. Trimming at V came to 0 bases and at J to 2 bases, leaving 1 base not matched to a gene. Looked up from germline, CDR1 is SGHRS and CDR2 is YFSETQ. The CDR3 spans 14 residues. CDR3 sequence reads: CASSLGTGTYEQYF. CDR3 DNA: TGCGCCAGCAGCTTGGGGACAGGGACCTACGAGCAGTACTTC.

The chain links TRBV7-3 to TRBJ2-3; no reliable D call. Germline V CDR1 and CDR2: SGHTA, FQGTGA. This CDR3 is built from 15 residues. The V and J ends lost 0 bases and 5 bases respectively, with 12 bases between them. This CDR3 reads CASSLTTPRIDTQYF. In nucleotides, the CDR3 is TGTGCCAGCAGCTTAACCACCCCCAGGATAGATACGCAGTATTTT.

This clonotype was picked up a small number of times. The chain's CDR3 is CSARPPAAGNEQFF. CDR3 sequence (DNA): TGCAGTGCCAGGCCCCCCGCGGCGGGCAATGAGCAGTTCTTC. The chain couples TRBV20-1 to TRBJ2-1, with D tentatively TRBD2 (5 bases). Germline loops: CDR1 DFQATT, CDR2 SNEGSKA (reference sequence). With 6 bases removed from V and 6 bases from J, the gap between germline ends came to 18 bases. This CDR3 spans 14 amino acids.

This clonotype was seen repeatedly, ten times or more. CDR3 amino acids: CASSIDGSVSYNEQFF. The CDR3 DNA reads TGCGCCAGCAGCATTGACGGCAGTGTCTCCTACAATGAGCAGTTCTTC. The J gene is TRBJ2-1, the V gene TRBV5-1; no clear D gene. V was cut by 4 bases and J by 0 bases, with 14 bases left in between. CDR1 and CDR2 from the germline V gene are SGHRS and YFSETQ. The CDR3 is 16 residues long.

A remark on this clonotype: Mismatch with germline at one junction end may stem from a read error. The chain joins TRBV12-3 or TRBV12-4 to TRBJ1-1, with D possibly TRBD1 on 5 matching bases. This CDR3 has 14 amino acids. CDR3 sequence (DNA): TGTGCCAGAAGTTTACAGGCAGGGTACACTGAAGCTTTCTTT. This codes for CARSLQAGYTEAFF.

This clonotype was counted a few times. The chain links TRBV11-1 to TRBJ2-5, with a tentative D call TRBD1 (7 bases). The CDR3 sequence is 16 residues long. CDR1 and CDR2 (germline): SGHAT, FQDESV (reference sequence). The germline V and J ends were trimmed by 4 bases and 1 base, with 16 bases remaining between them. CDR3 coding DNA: TGTGCCAGCAGCTCCAGGGGGGCTAGGATCCAAGAGACCCAGTACTTC. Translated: CASSSRGARIQETQYF.

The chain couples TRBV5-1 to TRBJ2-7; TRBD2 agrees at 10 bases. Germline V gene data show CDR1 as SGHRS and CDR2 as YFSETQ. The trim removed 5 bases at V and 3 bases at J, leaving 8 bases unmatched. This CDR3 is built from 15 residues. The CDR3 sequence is CASREASGGSYEQYF. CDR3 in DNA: TGCGCCAGCAGGGAGGCTAGCGGGGGAAGCTACGAGCAGTACTTC.

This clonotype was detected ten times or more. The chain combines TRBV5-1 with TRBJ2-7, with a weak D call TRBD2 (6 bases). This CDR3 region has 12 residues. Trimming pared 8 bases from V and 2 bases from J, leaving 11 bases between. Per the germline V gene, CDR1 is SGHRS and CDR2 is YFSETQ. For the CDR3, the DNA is TGCGCCAGGGGACTTCTAACCTACGAGCAGTACTTC. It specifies CARGLLTYEQYF.

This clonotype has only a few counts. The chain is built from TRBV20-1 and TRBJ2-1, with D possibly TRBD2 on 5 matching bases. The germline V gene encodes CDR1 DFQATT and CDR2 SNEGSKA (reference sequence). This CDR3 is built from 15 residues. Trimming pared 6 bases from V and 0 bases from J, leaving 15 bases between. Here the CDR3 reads CSAVSRARSYNEQFF. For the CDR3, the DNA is TGCAGTGCCGTCTCGAGGGCCCGCTCCTACAATGAGCAGTTCTTC.

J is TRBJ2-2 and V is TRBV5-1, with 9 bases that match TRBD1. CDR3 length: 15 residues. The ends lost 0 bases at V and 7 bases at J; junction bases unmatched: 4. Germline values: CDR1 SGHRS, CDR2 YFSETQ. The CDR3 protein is CASSLEQGAVGELFF. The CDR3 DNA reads TGCGCCAGCAGCTTGGAACAGGGGGCCGTCGGGGAGCTGTTTTTT.

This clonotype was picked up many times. The CDR3 protein is CASGNALGTEAFF. CDR3 coding DNA: TGTGCTAGTGGCAATGCTCTGGGGACTGAAGCTTTCTTT. The genes are TRBV12-5 and TRBJ1-1; D remains ambiguous. V was pared by 6 bases and J by 5 bases, with 13 bases between. The CDR3 has 13 amino acids. CDR1 is LGHNT and CDR2 is FRNRAP in the germline V gene.

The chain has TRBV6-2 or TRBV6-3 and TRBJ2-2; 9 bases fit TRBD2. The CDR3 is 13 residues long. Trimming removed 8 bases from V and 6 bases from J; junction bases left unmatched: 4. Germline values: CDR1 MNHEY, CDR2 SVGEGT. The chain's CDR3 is CASGTSRPGELFF. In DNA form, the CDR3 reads TGTGCCAGCGGGACTAGCCGACCCGGGGAGCTGTTTTTT.